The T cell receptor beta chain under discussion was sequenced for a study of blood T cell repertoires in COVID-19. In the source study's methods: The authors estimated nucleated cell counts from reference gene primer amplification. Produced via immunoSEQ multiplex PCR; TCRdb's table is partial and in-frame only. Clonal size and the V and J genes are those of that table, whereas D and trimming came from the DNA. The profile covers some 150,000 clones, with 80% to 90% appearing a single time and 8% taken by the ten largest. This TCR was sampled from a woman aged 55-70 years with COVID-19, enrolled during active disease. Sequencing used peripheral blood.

Here the CDR3 reads CASSSGGPGLGQETQYF. CDR3 DNA sequence: TGTGCCAGCAGCTCCGGGGGTCCAGGGCTGGGCCAAGAGACCCAGTACTTC. The chain links TRBV14 to TRBJ2-5, with D possibly matching TRBD2 (6 bases). Per germline, CDR1 SGHDN and CDR2 FVKESK. V lost 5 bases to trimming and J lost 1 base, with 20 bases between them. The CDR3 runs 17 residues.